The rows below give T cell receptor beta chains drawn from one sample of a study of vaccination effects on CD4 cells after COVID-19. Method: immunoSEQ multiplex PCR; TCRdb's copy keeps in-frame clones and lacks some. Of about 38,000 clones detected, more than 60% appear once; the ten largest clones hold roughly 20%. These TCRs are of unknown antigen specificity. This specimen was CD4+ T cells from PBMCs cultured with SARS-CoV-2 spike peptides, taken before COVID-19 vaccination. The receptors here all came from a human donor who received a COVID-19 vaccine. The CDR3 runs from the conserved cysteine through the conserved F or W. D genes are given only for firm matches. Clone size is given for some rows only: seen once, a few or many times, or a class if the clone is expanded.

clone_size	d_call	v_call	j_call	cdr3_aa	cdr3_nt
NA	NA	TRBV6-1	TRBJ1-4	CASSENQASNEKLFF	TGTGCCAGCAGTGAAAATCAGGCCAGTAATGAAAAACTGTTTTTT
NA	NA	TRBV12-3/TRBV12-4	TRBJ1-2	CASLFNYGYTF	TGTGCCAGCCTATTTAACTATGGCTACACCTTC
NA	TRBD1	TRBV2	TRBJ1-2	CASRYGQGPNYGYTF	TGTGCCAGCAGATATGGACAGGGCCCTAACTATGGCTACACCTTC
NA	NA	TRBV12-3/TRBV12-4	TRBJ1-1	CASSSLVNSEAFF	TGTGCCAGCAGTTCATTAGTCAACTCTGAAGCTTTCTTT
NA	TRBD2	TRBV10-3	TRBJ2-1	CAISPTSGNEQFF	TGTGCCATCAGCCCTACTAGCGGTAATGAGCAGTTCTTC
NA	TRBD2	TRBV29-1	TRBJ2-7	CSVATSGGNDEQYF	TGCAGCGTGGCCACTAGCGGGGGGAACGACGAGCAGTACTTC
NA	NA	TRBV18	TRBJ2-7	CASSPPSLQGSSYEQYF	TGTGCCAGCTCACCACCGTCTTTACAGGGCAGCTCCTACGAGCAGTACTTC
once	NA	TRBV7-7	TRBJ2-3	CASSPGRNTDTQYF	TGTGCTAGCAGCCCGGGACGGAACACAGATACGCAGTATTTT
NA	NA	TRBV30	TRBJ2-7	CAWSGRGGYEQYF	TGTGCCTGGTCGGGACGAGGAGGATACGAGCAGTACTTC
NA	NA	TRBV5-1	TRBJ2-5	CASSSGPVETQYF	TGCGCCAGCAGCTCCGGACCGGTGGAGACCCAGTACTTC
NA	TRBD1	TRBV25-1	TRBJ1-1	CASRVTGGARAEAFF	TGTGCCAGCAGGGTCACAGGGGGCGCAAGGGCTGAAGCTTTCTTT
NA	NA	TRBV19	TRBJ1-2	CASSRAWQGHYGYTF	TGTGCCAGTAGTAGAGCGTGGCAGGGACACTATGGCTACACCTTC
once	NA	TRBV2	TRBJ2-3	CASNPEGDTQYF	TGTGCCAGCAACCCCGAGGGAGATACGCAGTATTTT
NA	NA	TRBV6-4	TRBJ1-2	CASSGLGPKDDYGYTF	TGTGCCAGCAGTGGCCTAGGGCCCAAGGATGACTATGGCTACACCTTC
NA	NA	TRBV14	TRBJ1-4	CASSQDRAETGGEKLFF	TGTGCCAGCAGCCAAGATCGGGCGGAGACAGGAGGTGAAAAACTGTTTTTT
NA	NA	TRBV3-1/TRBV3-2	TRBJ1-4	CASSHPPATGTGEKLFF	TGTGCCAGCAGCCACCCCCCGGCCACAGGGACGGGTGAAAAACTGTTTTTT
NA	NA	TRBV6-5	TRBJ1-3	CASSPDFSGNTIYF	TGTGCCAGCAGCCCGGACTTCTCTGGAAACACCATATATTTT
once	TRBD2	TRBV28	TRBJ2-1	CASSLGGSGRALNEQFF	TGTGCCAGCAGCCTGGGGGGTAGCGGGAGGGCCCTAAATGAGCAGTTCTTC
NA	NA	TRBV19	TRBJ2-1	CASSIFGGEQFF	TGTGCCAGTAGTATTTTTGGCGGGGAGCAGTTCTTC
NA	TRBD1	TRBV28	TRBJ1-1	CASSVTGKAEAFF	TGTGCCAGCAGTGTGACAGGGAAGGCTGAAGCTTTCTTT
NA	NA	TRBV11-3	TRBJ2-4	CASSVDVLNIQYF	TGTGCCAGCAGCGTGGACGTCCTGAACATTCAGTACTTC
NA	NA	TRBV24-1	TRBJ2-1	CATSARGRGALSNEQFF	TGTGCCACCAGTGCCCGAGGTCGAGGGGCTCTCAGCAATGAGCAGTTCTTC
NA	NA	TRBV19	TRBJ2-5	CASSIMAGIETQYF	TGTGCCAGTAGTATAATGGCGGGGATAGAGACCCAGTACTTC
NA	NA	TRBV14	TRBJ2-1	CASSPTRGHNPRGEQFF	TGTGCCAGCAGCCCCACCCGGGGGCACAACCCTCGGGGTGAGCAGTTCTTC
NA	TRBD2	TRBV2	TRBJ2-2	CASKGPGTSDTGELFF	TGTGCCAGCAAAGGCCCGGGGACTAGCGACACCGGGGAGCTGTTTTTT
few	NA	TRBV19	TRBJ1-3	CASTHSSGNTIYF	TGTGCCAGTACTCACAGCTCTGGAAACACCATATATTTT
NA	TRBD1	TRBV5-8	TRBJ1-6	CASSFRGTVNSPLHF	TGTGCCAGCAGCTTCAGGGGGACAGTTAATTCACCCCTCCACTTT
NA	NA	TRBV7-2	TRBJ2-1	CASSLIWAEQFF	TGTGCCAGCAGCTTAATCTGGGCTGAGCAGTTCTTC